This T cell receptor (beta chain) was retrieved from a study of tumor and adjacent non-tumor tissue in lung cancer. Study-level findings and limits: Significantly higher TCR diversity was found in tumor than normal lung.

The CDR3 spans 12 amino acids, including both terminal residues. Germline V CDR1 and CDR2: SQVTM, ANQGSEA. This sample's RNA came from whole unsorted tissue. The normal lung tissue was taken more than 3 cm from the tumor edge. A modified ARM-PCR protocol with three rounds of nested PCR amplified TCRbeta. TCRdb recomputed calls from the multiplex PCR reads with MiXCR, one row per CDR3 protein. The table shows some 97,000 distinct CDR3 sequences, with 65% occurring only once. In the case of this clonotype: The antigen remains unidentified. The limits of the CDR3 on the DNA are not certain, so only TCRdb's listed CDR3 is given.

The gene calls are TRBV29-1 and TRBJ2-7; the table assigns TRBD1, which was not confirmed against the DNA. This clonotype originated in a man between 25 and 39 years old with non-small cell lung cancer. Sequenced input: distant non-tumor lung tissue. The CDR3: CSVGTGAYVQYF.